Each of the 24 T cell receptor beta chains below was sequenced from the same sample in a study of blood T cells in healthy people across ages. A second PCR, run for roughly 6 to 11 cycles, used a sample-barcoded 5' primer plus a J-beta primer mix. From the 5' RACE reads, TCRdb called clonotypes with MiXCR, one entry per CDR3 protein. This sample yields about a million distinct CDR3 sequences, of which roughly 51% are seen a single time; about a fifth belongs to the top ten. Input material: blood. These receptors were collected from a woman in her sixties in good health.

About this clonotype: This may stem from a read error, because a much larger clone lies one nucleotide away. The gene calls are TRBV9 and TRBJ2-1, with TRBD2 matching 7 bases. J was trimmed by 2 bases and V by 3 bases; bases with no gene match: 2. This CDR3 spans 14 amino acids. CDR1 and CDR2 (germline): SGDLS, YYNGEE. The CDR3 is CASSASGTYNEQFF. The CDR3, as DNA: TGTGCCAGCAGCGCTAGCGGAACCTACAATGAGCAGTTCTTC.

The rearrangement joins TRBV6-6 to TRBJ1-1; D may be TRBD1 (6 bases). The CDR3 spans 13 residues. Germline V CDR1 and CDR2: MNHNY, SVGAGI (reference sequence). Trimming cost V 8 bases and J 6 bases, with 16 bases left between them. This chain's CDR3 is CASSRGGSAEAFF. The CDR3 DNA follows: TGTGCCAGCTCCCGGGGGGGCTCTGCTGAAGCTTTCTTT.

The chain carries TRBV5-1 and TRBJ2-1; TRBD2 matches at 7 bases. Germline V lookup: CDR1 SGHRS, CDR2 YFSETQ. CDR3 size: 14 residues. With V trimmed by 4 bases and J by 15 bases, 16 bases remained unmatched. The chain's CDR3 is CASSPGVASGEGFF. The CDR3, as DNA: TGCGCCAGCAGCCCCGGGGTGGCTAGCGGAGAGGGGTTCTTC. Combining the CDR3 with reference TRBV5-1 and TRBJ2-1 gives the whole variable domain KAGVTQTPRYLIKTRGQQVTLSCSPISGHRSVSWYQQTPGQGLQFLFEYFSETQRNKGNFPGRFSGRQFSNSRSEMNVSTLELGDSALYLCASSPGVASGEGFFGPGTRLTVL.

The chain employs TRBV20-1 and TRBJ2-7; possible D gene TRBD2, 5 bases. Trimming left V 4 bases short and J 0 bases short, with 25 bases between. This CDR3 has 18 amino acids. CDR1 is DFQATT and CDR2 is SNEGSKA in the germline V gene (reference sequence). The DNA of the CDR3 is TGCAGTGCTACAGCAGAAGGGAAAACGAGGGCGAGCTCCTACGAGCAGTACTTC. It translates to CSATAEGKTRASSYEQYF.

This chain joins TRBV12-3 or TRBV12-4 and TRBJ2-4; TRBD2 agrees at 10 bases. The J call may be wrong; the DNA end is better matched by TRBJ2-7. CDR3 size: 15 residues. The CDR3 sequence is CASRRLAGTRNEQYF. The CDR3 DNA sequence: TGTGCCAGCAGACGACTAGCGGGCACACGGAACGAGCAGTACTTC.

A few counts support this clonotype. The chain links TRBV28 to TRBJ2-7, with D perhaps being TRBD1 or TRBD2 (5 bases each). With 2 bases removed from V and 2 bases from J, the gap between germline ends came to 13 bases. CDR1 MDHEN and CDR2 SYDVKM come from the germline V gene. The CDR3 consists of 15 residues. This CDR3 is CASSLQPGRTYEQYF. The DNA for the CDR3 is TGTGCCAGCAGTTTACAGCCGGGACGCACCTACGAGCAGTACTTC.

The CDR3 loop reads CASSTPLPSGTEQFF. CDR3 DNA sequence: TGTGCCAGCAGTACACCCCTCCCTAGCGGGACTGAGCAGTTCTTC. J is TRBJ2-1 and V is TRBV6-2 or TRBV6-3; 9 bases line up with TRBD2. The germline V gene encodes CDR1 MNHEY and CDR2 SVGEGT. With 5 bases clipped from V and 9 bases from J, the junction kept 11 bases outside the gene matches. The CDR3 loop spans 15 amino acids.

The gene calls are TRBV7-6 and TRBJ2-3; D is undetermined. With 8 bases removed from V and 0 bases from J, the gap between germline ends came to 12 bases. Germline values: CDR1 SGHVS, CDR2 FNYEAQ. This CDR3 region has 14 residues. The CDR3 loop reads CASALGPSTDTQYF. The DNA for the CDR3 is TGTGCCAGCGCCTTAGGTCCTAGCACAGATACGCAGTATTTT. Using reference TRBV7-6 and TRBJ2-3 for the parts outside the CDR3, the full variable domain is GAGVSQSPRYKVTKRGQDVALRCDPISGHVSLYWYRQALGQGPEFLTYFNYEAQQDKSGLPNDRFSAERPEGSISTLTIQRTEQRDSAMYRCASALGPSTDTQYFGPGTRLTVL.

V is TRBV7-6 and J is TRBJ2-1; 8 nucleotides align to TRBD2. V dropped 7 bases and J dropped 0; count of bases not matched to a gene: 5. This CDR3 is 15 amino acids long. Germline V gene sequence: CDR1 SGHVS, CDR2 FNYEAQ. Here the CDR3 DNA reads TGTGCCAGCACCCTTAGCGGGGCCTCCTACAATGAGCAGTTCTTC. Translating it yields CASTLSGASYNEQFF.

Only a few counts were recorded for this clonotype. The V gene is TRBV3-1, the J gene TRBJ1-6; D remains ambiguous. The CDR3 is 15 residues long. Trimming pared 1 base from V and 4 bases from J, leaving 8 bases between. Germline V gene sequence: CDR1 LGHDT, CDR2 YNNKEL (reference sequence). CDR3 bases: TGTGCCAGCAGCCAAGGGACCTCTTATAATTCACCCCTCCACTTT. This translates into CASSQGTSYNSPLHF.

The chain joins TRBV9 to TRBJ2-7; D possibly corresponds to TRBD2 (5 bases). Between the trimmed V and J ends, which lost 2 bases and 5 bases, there was a span of 17 bases. The CDR3 covers 15 residues. Germline V CDR1 and CDR2: SGDLS, YYNGEE. The CDR3 DNA follows: TGTGCCAGCAGCGTTTGGGCCACAGCCGGGGACGAGCAGTACTTC. Encoded protein: CASSVWATAGDEQYF.

The chain employs TRBV4-1 and TRBJ2-7, with D possibly matching TRBD1 (6 bases). The J call is in doubt because the DNA end fits TRBJ2-5 better. This CDR3 is 14 amino acids long. Germline CDR1 MGHRA, CDR2 YSYEKL. This CDR3 reads CASSLKDSGETQYF. The CDR3 DNA sequence: TGCGCCAGCAGCCTGAAGGACAGCGGAGAGACCCAGTACTTC.

The V and J genes are TRBV4-2 and TRBJ2-7; D possibly corresponds to TRBD2 (7 bases). The CDR3 covers 18 residues. Germline V gene sequence: CDR1 LGHNA, CDR2 YNFKEQ. Trimming left V 5 bases short and J 3 bases short, with 26 bases between. The CDR3 protein is CASSSRSERGRGVYEQYF. In nucleotides, the CDR3 is TGTGCCAGCAGCTCCCGTTCGGAAAGGGGGAGGGGAGTCTACGAGCAGTACTTC.

This clonotype was observed many times. This chain connects TRBV6-2 or TRBV6-3 to TRBJ2-3, with 10 bases lining up with TRBD2. In germline, CDR1 is MNHEY, CDR2 SVGEGT. Trimming cost V 6 bases and J 5 bases; bases outside gene matches: 17. The CDR3 length is 18 residues. The CDR3 loop reads CASRTRWGLAGVGDTQYF. The CDR3 region has the DNA TGTGCCAGCAGAACTAGGTGGGGGCTAGCGGGAGTCGGAGATACGCAGTATTTT.

Comment on this clonotype: One end of the junction varies from germline; a read error may be responsible. The chain has TRBV6-5 and TRBJ2-7, with D tentatively TRBD2 (5 bases). This CDR3 is built from 17 residues. Germline V gives CDR1 MNHEY, CDR2 SVGAGI. The CDR3 DNA is TGCGCCAGCAGTCACTCGAAGAGTGGACTTGAGATCTGGGAGCAGTACTTC. Residues: CASSHSKSGLEIWEQYF.

A few counts support this clonotype. As DNA, the CDR3 is TGCAGTGCTTCCCCTCCCGGCGGGAGAGGCTACAATGAGCAGTTCTTC. It codes for CSASPPGGRGYNEQFF. The chain recombines TRBV20-1 with TRBJ2-1, with 7 bases lining up with TRBD2. The germline CDR1 and CDR2 sequences are DFQATT and SNEGSKA (reference sequence). The CDR3 runs 16 residues. V dropped 5 bases and J dropped 3; count of bases not matched to a gene: 13.

The chain couples TRBV7-3 to TRBJ2-3; possibly TRBD1 or TRBD2 for D (5 bases each). Germline CDR1 is SGHTA and CDR2 is FQGTGA. V was cut by 5 bases and J by 2 bases, with 14 bases left in between. This CDR3 region has 15 residues. CDR3 sequence reads: CASSRGRADTDTQYF. Here the CDR3 DNA reads TGTGCCAGCAGCCGGGGACGGGCGGACACAGATACGCAGTATTTT.

The rearrangement joins TRBV7-9 to TRBJ2-5; D is perhaps TRBD1 (6 bases). The J call may be mistaken, given a closer DNA end match to TRBJ2-7. The germline V gene encodes CDR1 SEHNR and CDR2 FQNEAQ (reference sequence). The CDR3 spans 14 residues. The CDR3 region is CASSGRDKYYEQYF. CDR3 bases: TGTGCCAGCAGCGGCCGGGACAAATACTACGAGCAGTACTTC.

The V call is TRBV20-1, the J call TRBJ2-7; the D gene could be TRBD1 or TRBD2 (5 bases each). The CDR3 length is 14 residues. V lost 0 bases and J 5 bases, leaving 14 bases between the germline ends. CDR1 and CDR2 from the germline V gene are DFQATT and SNEGSKA (reference sequence). The CDR3 region is CSARDGAGFNEQYF. Here the CDR3 DNA reads TGCAGTGCTAGAGACGGGGCAGGGTTCAACGAGCAGTACTTC.

V gene TRBV6-1 combines with J gene TRBJ2-7; TRBD2 matches at 13 bases. J gave up 6 bases and V 5 bases, and 4 bases lay outside the gene matches. Germline CDR1 reads MNHNS; CDR2 reads SASEGT. The CDR3 loop spans 14 amino acids. The DNA for the CDR3 is TGTGCCAGCAGTACTAGCGGGAGGGCCTCCGAGCAGTACTTC. Translating gives CASSTSGRASEQYF.

The rearrangement links TRBV11-2 to TRBJ1-6; 8 nucleotides agree with TRBD1. The CDR3 spans 17 residues. J gave up 5 bases and V 5 bases, and 11 bases lay outside the gene matches. CDR1 is SGHAT, CDR2 FQNNGV, per germline. This chain's CDR3 is CASSPGGQGAHNSPLHF. CDR3 in DNA: TGTGCCAGCAGCCCAGGGGGGCAGGGGGCGCATAATTCACCCCTCCACTTT.

This clonotype was found a few times. This sequence joins TRBV13 and TRBJ2-7; D may correspond to TRBD1 or TRBD2 (5 bases each). Trimming cost V 7 bases and J 3 bases, with 13 bases left between them. The CDR3 runs 13 residues. Germline V gives CDR1 PRHDT, CDR2 FYEKMQ (reference sequence). The chain's CDR3 is CASTWGSSYEQYF. The DNA of the CDR3 is TGTGCCAGCACCTGGGGGAGCAGCTACGAGCAGTACTTC.

The rearrangement links TRBV28 to TRBJ2-3; D is tentatively TRBD1 or TRBD2 (6 bases each). The CDR3 has 15 residues. The V and J ends lost 2 bases and 7 bases respectively, with 16 bases between them. Per the germline V gene, CDR1 is MDHEN and CDR2 is SYDVKM. The CDR3 DNA is TGTGCCAGCAGTTTAAGACAGCTAGGGGGGCATACGCAGTATTTT. It codes for CASSLRQLGGHTQYF.

The chain has TRBV7-2 and TRBJ2-3, with 10 bases matching TRBD2. V dropped 2 bases and J dropped 4; count of bases not matched to a gene: 6. Germline CDR1 and CDR2: SGHTA and FQGNSA. CDR3 length: 16 amino acids. The CDR3 here is CASSLSLAGVSDTQYF. For the CDR3, the DNA is TGTGCCAGCAGCTTAAGCCTAGCGGGAGTCTCAGATACGCAGTATTTT.